This is a list of T cell receptor beta chains from one sample in a study of regulatory T cells in long-lasting Graves disease. TCRdb called the multiplex PCR reads again in MiXCR, with one record for every CDR3 protein. The table shows 620,000 or so distinct CDR3 sequences, with 16% occurring only once. These data are also associated with another study on T cells in Graves' hyperthyroidism and ophthalmopathy.

The specimen comprised peripheral blood mononuclear cells (PBMCs), sampled at new diagnosis, from a patient treated with antithyroid drugs. The receptors derive from a woman aged 30 to 39 with Graves disease. CDR3s include the opening cysteine and the closing phenylalanine or tryptophan. The D gene is left open where the match is weak. Not every row has a clone size; where given, it reads once, few, many or a size class.

abundance,v_gene,j_gene,d_gene,CDR3aa,CDR3nt
few,TRBV27,TRBJ1-2,NA,CASSWGEDYGYTF,TGTGCCAGCAGCTGGGGGGAAGACTATGGCTACACCTTC
many,TRBV24-1,TRBJ2-1,TRBD2,CATSDLRTSGRGGYNEQFF,TGTGCCACCAGTGATTTGAGGACTAGCGGGAGAGGGGGCTACAATGAGCAGTTCTTC
many,TRBV7-9,TRBJ2-5,NA,CASSPDAGRGETQYF,TGTGCCAGCAGCCCAGACGCGGGGCGAGGAGAGACCCAGTACTTC
few,TRBV3-1,TRBJ1-5,NA,CASSQDLQGGQPQHF,TGTGCCAGCAGCCAAGACCTCCAGGGCGGGCAGCCCCAGCATTTT
many,TRBV27,TRBJ1-5,NA,CASSQSSNRNQPQHF,TGTGCCAGCAGCCAATCCAGTAACAGAAATCAGCCCCAGCATTTT
NA,TRBV20-1,TRBJ1-5,TRBD1,CSARETGTGGNQPQHF,TGCAGTGCTAGAGAAACCGGGACAGGGGGCAATCAGCCCCAGCATTTT
many,TRBV28,TRBJ1-3,NA,CASSRLGGNTIYF,TGTGCCAGCAGTAGATTGGGTGGAAACACCATATATTTT
NA,TRBV11-2,TRBJ2-1,TRBD2,CASSLISGRFRGDEQFF,TGTGCCAGCAGCTTGATTAGCGGGAGGTTCCGGGGGGATGAGCAGTTCTTC
few,TRBV20-1,TRBJ2-7,NA,CSAQVGAYEQYF,TGCAGTGCCCAGGTGGGGGCCTACGAGCAGTACTTC
many,TRBV20-1,TRBJ1-1,NA,CSAVQGNTEAFF,TGCAGTGCTGTTCAGGGGAACACTGAAGCTTTCTTT
many,TRBV27,TRBJ2-1,TRBD2,CASSRIGWTSGIYEQFF,TGTGCCAGCAGCCGTATCGGATGGACTAGCGGGATCTATGAGCAGTTCTTC
few,TRBV5-6,TRBJ2-3,NA,CASSFLQGTSSTDTQYF,TGTGCCAGCAGCTTCCTACAGGGGACTTCTAGCACAGATACGCAGTATTTT
NA,TRBV6-1,TRBJ2-5,NA,CASTPRGGLRETQYF,TGTGCCAGCACACCTAGGGGGGGTCTAAGAGAGACCCAGTACTTC
few,TRBV3-1,TRBJ2-2,NA,CASGDWGNTGELFF,TGTGCCAGCGGGGACTGGGGGAACACCGGGGAGCTGTTTTTT
NA,TRBV7-9,TRBJ2-3,NA,CASREDTDTQYF,TGTGCCAGCAGGGAAGACACAGATACGCAGTATTTT
NA,TRBV18,TRBJ1-6,TRBD1,CASSPKGQGSNSPLHF,TGTGCCAGCTCACCGAAGGGACAGGGGTCTAATTCACCCCTCCACTTT
many,TRBV5-1,TRBJ2-7,TRBD1,CASSSQGNEQYF,TGCGCCAGCAGCTCACAGGGGAACGAGCAGTACTTC
many,TRBV24-1,TRBJ1-1,NA,CAPDLVAHTEAFF,TGTGCCCCCGACTTGGTCGCCCACACTGAAGCTTTCTTT
NA,TRBV3-1,TRBJ1-3,TRBD1,CASRAGTGRNLESGNTIYF,TGTGCCAGCAGGGCCGGGACAGGGCGAAATTTGGAATCTGGAAACACCATATATTTT
few,TRBV6-5,TRBJ2-3,NA,CASSYYADTQYF,TGTGCCAGCAGTTACTACGCAGATACGCAGTATTTT
NA,TRBV10-3,TRBJ2-1,TRBD2,CAISGFGGGASYNEQFF,TGTGCCATCAGCGGCTTCGGGGGGGGGGCCTCCTACAATGAGCAGTTCTTC
NA,TRBV3-1,TRBJ2-3,NA,CASSPQHRTDTQYF,TGTGCCAGCAGCCCTCAGCATCGCACAGATACGCAGTATTTT
few,TRBV5-4,TRBJ2-7,TRBD1,CASSTQRQGAAYEQYF,TGTGCCAGCAGCACCCAACGACAGGGGGCGGCCTACGAGCAGTACTTC
many,TRBV28,TRBJ1-1,NA,CASSATGYTEAFF,TGTGCCAGCAGCGCGACAGGATACACTGAAGCTTTCTTT
few,TRBV20-1,TRBJ1-6,NA,CSARDAGNNSPLHF,TGCAGTGCTAGAGATGCAGGGAATAATTCACCCCTCCACTTT
few,TRBV6-1,TRBJ2-1,TRBD2,CASRSGLAVYNEQFF,TGTGCCAGCAGGTCGGGACTAGCGGTTTACAATGAGCAGTTCTTC
few,TRBV5-1,TRBJ1-1,TRBD1,CASRRPGTVNTEAFF,TGCGCCAGCAGGCGCCCCGGGACAGTGAACACTGAAGCTTTCTTT
many,TRBV12-3/TRBV12-4,TRBJ1-5,NA,CASSSRDGNQPQHF,TGTGCCAGCAGTTCCAGGGATGGCAATCAGCCCCAGCATTTT
many,TRBV12-3/TRBV12-4,TRBJ2-5,TRBD2,CASSLWRLARETQYF,TGTGCCAGCAGTTTATGGCGACTAGCCAGGGAGACCCAGTACTTC
many,TRBV12-3/TRBV12-4,TRBJ2-2,TRBD1,CASIWGTGDLSTGELFF,TGTGCCAGCATCTGGGGGACAGGGGATTTATCGACCGGGGAGCTGTTTTTT
many,TRBV27,TRBJ1-1,NA,CASSSKGTEAFF,TGTGCCAGCAGCTCCAAAGGAACTGAAGCTTTCTTT
NA,TRBV11-1,TRBJ2-5,NA,CASSLMGRSGETQYF,TGTGCCAGCAGCTTAATGGGGAGGAGCGGCGAGACCCAGTACTTC
few,TRBV3-1,TRBJ2-5,TRBD2,CASSPRLAGGQETQYF,TGTGCCAGCAGCCCGCGACTAGCGGGAGGCCAAGAGACCCAGTACTTC
few,TRBV24-1,TRBJ2-2,TRBD1,CATTLEKGQGRNTGELFF,TGTGCCACCACCTTAGAAAAGGGACAGGGGCGGAACACCGGGGAGCTGTTTTTT
few,TRBV28,TRBJ1-2,NA,CASSLRSPGISSYGYTF,TGTGCCAGCAGTTTAAGGTCCCCTGGGATCTCCAGCTATGGCTACACCTTC
many,TRBV20-1,TRBJ1-2,TRBD1,CSALRGRDGYTF,TGCAGTGCTCTCAGGGGGCGAGATGGCTACACCTTC
many,TRBV6-1,TRBJ2-5,NA,CASSDVKETQYF,TGTGCCAGCAGTGACGTTAAAGAGACCCAGTACTTC
few,TRBV7-9,TRBJ2-1,TRBD1,CASSLVGTVHRNEQFF,TGTGCCAGCAGCTTGGTCGGGACAGTTCACCGGAATGAGCAGTTCTTC
many,TRBV5-1,TRBJ2-7,TRBD2,CACSTRPTSGGVYYEQYF,TGCGCCTGCAGCACCCGCCCGACTAGCGGAGGGGTATACTACGAGCAGTACTTC
once,TRBV6-1,TRBJ2-4,TRBD1,CASRATGTQNIQYF,TGTGCCAGCAGGGCGACAGGGACCCAAAACATTCAGTACTTC
many,TRBV2,TRBJ2-1,NA,CASSDTGYNEQFF,TGTGCCAGCAGTGATACAGGGTACAATGAGCAGTTCTTC
many,TRBV24-1,TRBJ2-3,NA,CATSDSHRVADTQYF,TGTGCCACCAGTGATTCTCACAGGGTCGCAGATACGCAGTATTTT
many,TRBV28,TRBJ1-6,NA,CASSFQRSYNSPLHF,TGTGCCAGCAGTTTTCAGAGGTCCTATAATTCACCCCTCCACTTT